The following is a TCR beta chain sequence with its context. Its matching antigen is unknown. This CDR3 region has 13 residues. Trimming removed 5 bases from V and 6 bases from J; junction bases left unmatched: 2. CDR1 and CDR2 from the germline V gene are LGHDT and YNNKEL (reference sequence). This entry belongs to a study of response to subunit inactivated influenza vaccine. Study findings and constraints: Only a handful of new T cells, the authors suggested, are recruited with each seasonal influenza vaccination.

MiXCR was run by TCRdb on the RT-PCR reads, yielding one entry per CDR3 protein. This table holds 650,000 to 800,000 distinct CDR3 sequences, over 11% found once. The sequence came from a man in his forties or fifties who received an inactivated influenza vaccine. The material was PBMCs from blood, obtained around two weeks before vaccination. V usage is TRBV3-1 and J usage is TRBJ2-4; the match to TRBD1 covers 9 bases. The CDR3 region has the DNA TGTGCCAGCAGCTCGGGACAGGGAAACATTCAGTACTTC. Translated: CASSSGQGNIQYF.